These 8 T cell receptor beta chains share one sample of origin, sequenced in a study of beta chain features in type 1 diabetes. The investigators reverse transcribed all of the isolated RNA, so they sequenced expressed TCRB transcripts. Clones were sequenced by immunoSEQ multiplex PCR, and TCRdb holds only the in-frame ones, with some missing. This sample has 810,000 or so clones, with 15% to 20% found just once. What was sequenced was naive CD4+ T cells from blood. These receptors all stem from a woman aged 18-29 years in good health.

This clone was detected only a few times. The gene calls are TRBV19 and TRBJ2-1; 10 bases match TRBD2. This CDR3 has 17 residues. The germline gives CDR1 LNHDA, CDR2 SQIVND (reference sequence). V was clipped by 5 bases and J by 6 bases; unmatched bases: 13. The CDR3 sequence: CASSRPPLAGVSNEQFF. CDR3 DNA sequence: TGTGCCAGTAGTCGCCCGCCTCTAGCGGGAGTCTCCAATGAGCAGTTCTTC.

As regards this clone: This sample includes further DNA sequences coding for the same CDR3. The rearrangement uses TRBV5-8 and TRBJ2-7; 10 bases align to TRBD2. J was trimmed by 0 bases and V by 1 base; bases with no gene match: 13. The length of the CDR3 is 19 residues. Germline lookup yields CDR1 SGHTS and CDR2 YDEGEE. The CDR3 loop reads CASSLSPAVAGGHSYEQYF. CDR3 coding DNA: TGTGCCAGCAGCTTGTCGCCGGCTGTAGCGGGAGGCCACTCCTACGAGCAGTACTTC.

For the CDR3, the DNA is TGTGCCAGCAGCTGGGACAGGGTACAGCCCCAGCATTTT. Residues: CASSWDRVQPQHF. The genes are TRBV7-8 and TRBJ1-5; 9 bases line up with TRBD1. This CDR3 has 13 residues. With V trimmed by 4 bases and J by 7 bases, 2 bases remained unmatched. Germline V gene data show CDR1 as SGHVS and CDR2 as FQNEAQ.

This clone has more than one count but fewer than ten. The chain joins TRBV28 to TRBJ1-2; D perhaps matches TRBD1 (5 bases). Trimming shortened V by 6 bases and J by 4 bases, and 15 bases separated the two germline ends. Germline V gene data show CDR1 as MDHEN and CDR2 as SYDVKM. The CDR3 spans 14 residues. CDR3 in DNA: TGTGCCAGCAGGGGGACTGCCTCTGGCTATGGCTACACCTTC. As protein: CASRGTASGYGYTF.

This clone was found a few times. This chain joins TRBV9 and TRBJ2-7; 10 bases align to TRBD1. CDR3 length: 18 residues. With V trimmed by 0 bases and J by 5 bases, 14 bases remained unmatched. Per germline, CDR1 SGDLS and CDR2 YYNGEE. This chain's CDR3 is CASSVVRAGTGVQNEQYF. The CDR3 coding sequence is TGTGCCAGCAGCGTAGTCCGGGCCGGGACAGGGGTGCAGAACGAGCAGTACTTC.

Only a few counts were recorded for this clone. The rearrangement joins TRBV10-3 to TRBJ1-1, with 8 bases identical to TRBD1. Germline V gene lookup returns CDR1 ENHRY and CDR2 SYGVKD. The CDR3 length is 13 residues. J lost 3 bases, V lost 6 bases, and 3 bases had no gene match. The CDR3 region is CAISPTGDTEAFF. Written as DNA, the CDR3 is TGTGCCATCAGCCCGACAGGGGACACTGAAGCTTTCTTT.

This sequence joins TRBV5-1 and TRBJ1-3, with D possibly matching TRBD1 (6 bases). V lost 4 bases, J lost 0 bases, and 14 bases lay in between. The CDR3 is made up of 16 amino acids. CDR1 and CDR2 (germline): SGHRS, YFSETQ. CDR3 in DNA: TGCGCCAGCAGCCGATTTGACAGGTTCTCTGGAAACACCATATATTTT. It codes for CASSRFDRFSGNTIYF.

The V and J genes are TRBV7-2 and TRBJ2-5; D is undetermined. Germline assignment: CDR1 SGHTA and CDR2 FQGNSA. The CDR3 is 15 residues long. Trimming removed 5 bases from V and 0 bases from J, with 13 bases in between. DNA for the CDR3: TGTGCCAGCAGCCGGCGGTTACCGTACCAAGAGACCCAGTACTTC. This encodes CASSRRLPYQETQYF.